The 18 T cell receptor beta chains below all came from one sample that was sequenced in a study of blood T cell repertoires in COVID-19. Some clones are missing from TCRdb's copy, which holds only in-frame ones; the method was immunoSEQ multiplex PCR. The repertoire holds 150,000 to 200,000 clones, with more than 75% as singletons. The sample comprised peripheral blood. The receptor source for this set is an older person with COVID-19, enrolled during active disease.

The rearrangement uses TRBV27 and TRBJ2-5, with D possibly being TRBD2 (5 bases). Germline-derived CDR1 and CDR2 are MNHEY and SMNVEV (reference sequence). V shed 0 bases and J shed 4 bases, with 15 bases lying between them. CDR3 length: 16 residues. The CDR3 DNA reads TGTGCCAGCAGTTTATCGACGGGATCCCTGGGAGAGACCCAGTACTTC. As protein: CASSLSTGSLGETQYF.

The J gene is TRBJ1-5, the V gene TRBV6-2 or TRBV6-3; D is undetermined. V was pared by 3 bases and J by 4 bases, with 16 bases between. This CDR3 is built from 16 residues. Germline V lookup: CDR1 MNHEY, CDR2 SVGEGT. The CDR3 loop reads CASSYSGGQSNQPQHF. CDR3 coding DNA: TGTGCCAGCAGTTATTCGGGCGGGCAGAGTAATCAGCCCCAGCATTTT.

The V and J genes are TRBV19 and TRBJ2-1; 9 positions agree with TRBD2. Trimming took 6 bases from V and 5 from J; bases not matched to a gene: 5. Germline V CDR1 and CDR2: LNHDA, SQIVND (reference sequence). The CDR3 is 14 residues long. DNA for the CDR3: TGTGCCAGTAGGACAGCGGGAGGCCACAATGAGCAGTTCTTC. This translates into CASRTAGGHNEQFF.

The V call is TRBV28, the J call TRBJ1-2; 7 nucleotides match TRBD1. Germline V gene sequence: CDR1 MDHEN, CDR2 SYDVKM. CDR3 length: 15 residues. V gave up 10 bases and J gave up 4 bases; unmatched junction bases: 15. The DNA of the CDR3 is TGTGCCACCTCGGGACAGCCCAAACATTCCTATGGCTACACCTTC. It encodes CATSGQPKHSYGYTF.

This chain links TRBV19 with TRBJ2-1; D is perhaps TRBD2 (6 bases). This CDR3 has 16 residues. Trimming took off 6 bases at V and 6 bases at J, with 21 bases between the two ends. Germline-derived CDR1 and CDR2 are LNHDA and SQIVND (reference sequence). The chain's CDR3 is CASSYLVAGRGNEQFF. In nucleotides, the CDR3 is TGTGCCAGTAGCTACCTAGTGGCGGGGCGGGGCAATGAGCAGTTCTTC.

CDR3 sequence: CAWSRTGGEQYF. CDR3 sequence (DNA): TGTGCCTGGAGTCGGACAGGGGGCGAGCAGTACTTC. The chain employs TRBV30 and TRBJ2-7; 10 positions agree with TRBD1. The V segment lost 2 bases and the J segment 6 bases; nucleotides outside the gene matches: 1. Germline lookup yields CDR1 GTSNPN and CDR2 SVGIG (reference sequence). The CDR3 has 12 residues.

V and J are TRBV19 and TRBJ1-6, with unresolved D. V lost 0 bases to trimming and J lost 9 bases, with 12 bases between them. Germline CDR1 and CDR2: LNHDA and SQIVND (reference sequence). This CDR3 has 15 residues. As DNA, the CDR3 is TGTGCCAGTAGTATAGACGCGGGGAGAACTTCACCCCTCCACTTT. Translation gives CASSIDAGRTSPLHF.

V and J are TRBV6-5 and TRBJ1-1, with D unclear. The CDR3 has 15 amino acids. The ends were cut back, 7 bases at V and 0 bases at J, with 15 bases in the middle. The germline V gene has CDR1 MNHEY and CDR2 SVGAGI. CDR3 coding DNA: TGTGCCAGCACCCCGACTAATTTGATGAACACTGAAGCTTTCTTT. Its translation: CASTPTNLMNTEAFF.

This CDR3 is CASSQTGVVSPLHF. The CDR3, as DNA: TGTGCCAGCAGCCAAACAGGGGTAGTATCACCCCTCCACTTT. The J gene is TRBJ1-6, the V gene TRBV14, with 7 bases lining up with TRBD1. With V trimmed by 2 bases and J by 10 bases, 5 bases remained unmatched. This CDR3 is 14 amino acids long. Germline assignment: CDR1 SGHDN and CDR2 FVKESK.

The chain has TRBV28 and TRBJ1-2; 8 nucleotides align to TRBD1. Germline CDR1 reads MDHEN; CDR2 reads SYDVKM. The V segment lost 7 bases and the J segment 1 base; nucleotides outside the gene matches: 11. The CDR3 covers 16 residues. The CDR3 here is CASTSGGTGGNYGYTF. The CDR3 DNA sequence: TGTGCCAGCACATCCGGGGGGACAGGAGGTAACTATGGCTACACCTTC.

This chain joins TRBV7-9 and TRBJ1-1, with D hard to call. From germline, CDR1 is SEHNR and CDR2 FQNEAQ (reference sequence). This CDR3 has 15 amino acids. V was cut by 11 bases and J by 10 bases, with 29 bases left in between. CDR3 region: CASEKKGEVRGRAFF. As DNA, the CDR3 is TGTGCCTCCGAAAAGAAGGGTGAGGTTCGGGGTAGAGCTTTCTTT.

The chain links TRBV7-9 to TRBJ1-2; 11 nucleotides line up with TRBD1. The V gene's germline CDR1 is SEHNR and CDR2 FQNEAQ (reference sequence). The CDR3 spans 13 residues. V was clipped by 5 bases and J by 7 bases; unmatched bases: 3. The CDR3 region is CASSQGTGGGYTF. DNA of the CDR3: TGTGCCAGCAGCCAGGGGACAGGGGGTGGCTACACCTTC.

The rearrangement links TRBV2 to TRBJ1-5; 7 bases match TRBD1. The CDR3 spans 15 residues. Germline assignment: CDR1 SNHLY and CDR2 FYNNEI. Germline trimming cut 6 bases from V and 0 bases from J; bases unmatched to any gene: 5. For the CDR3, the DNA is TGTGCCAGCAGCGAGGACAGGTTTAGCAATCAGCCCCAGCATTTT. This gives the protein CASSEDRFSNQPQHF.

The chain is built from TRBV19 and TRBJ1-1; TRBD1 is a possible D gene (6 bases). The ends were cut back, 4 bases at V and 1 base at J, with 10 bases in the middle. The CDR3 loop spans 14 amino acids. Germline V gene data show CDR1 as LNHDA and CDR2 as SQIVND (reference sequence). The CDR3 sequence: CASSTAGENTEAFF. CDR3 in DNA: TGTGCCAGTAGTACCGCAGGGGAGAACACTGAAGCTTTCTTT.

This clone was detected once. This chain connects TRBV3-1 (or the pseudogene TRBV3-2) to TRBJ1-2; the match to TRBD1 covers 9 bases. After removal of 8 bases from V and 2 bases from J, the junction contained 18 bases not matched to a gene. This CDR3 contains 18 residues. The germline gives CDR1 LGHDT, CDR2 YNNKEL (reference sequence). Written as DNA, the CDR3 is TGTGCCAGCGCTCCGGGACAGGGTACTCGACTTTCAAACTATGGCTACACCTTC. Translating it yields CASAPGQGTRLSNYGYTF.

The V call is TRBV7-2, the J call TRBJ1-5, with D possibly matching TRBD1 (6 bases). V was trimmed by 1 base and J by 4 bases, leaving 11 bases between them. This CDR3 spans 15 amino acids. Germline CDR1 is SGHTA and CDR2 is FQGNSA. CDR3 nucleotides: TGTGCCAGCAGCTTAGATGGACAGACGAATCAGCCCCAGCATTTT. It is translated as CASSLDGQTNQPQHF.

The chain employs TRBV3-1 (or the pseudogene TRBV3-2) and TRBJ2-5, with TRBD2 as a possible D gene (5 bases). The CDR3 has 14 residues. CDR1 is LGHDT and CDR2 is YNNKEL in the germline V gene (reference sequence). Trimming left V 5 bases short and J 2 bases short, with 12 bases between. The CDR3 DNA reads as TGTGCCAGCAGCGTTAGCGTCGGGCAAGAGACCCAGTACTTC. Translation gives CASSVSVGQETQYF.

The CDR3 is CASRQGWRYEQYF. The CDR3 region has the DNA TGTGCCAGCAGACAGGGTTGGCGCTACGAGCAGTACTTC. The J gene is TRBJ2-7, the V gene TRBV12-3 or TRBV12-4; D is possibly TRBD1 (6 bases). V gave up 6 bases and J gave up 3 bases, with 12 bases separating them. The CDR3 spans 13 residues.